What follows are 20 T cell receptor beta chains derived from one specimen sequenced in a study of cytomegalovirus exposure and HLA in healthy donors. Here immunoSEQ multiplex PCR was the method, and the copy in TCRdb shows in-frame clones only, minus some. Of some 210,000 clones listed, around 86% are singletons. The sample consisted of PBMCs. The source of these receptors is a young woman in good health and CMV-seropositive.

V and J are TRBV5-4 and TRBJ1-1; D gene uncertain. The V gene lost 0 bases and the J gene lost 0 bases, with 6 bases spanning the gap. The germline gives CDR1 SGHNT, CDR2 YYREEE (reference sequence). The CDR3 loop spans 14 amino acids. CDR3 coding DNA: TGTGCCAGCAGCTTGGGTCCGTTGAACACTGAAGCTTTCTTT. Translated, it gives CASSLGPLNTEAFF.

The chain uses TRBV28 and TRBJ1-5, with 12 bases lining up with TRBD1. V gave up 7 bases and J gave up 8 bases; unmatched junction bases: 12. Germline CDR1 is MDHEN and CDR2 is SYDVKM. This CDR3 comprises 16 residues. The CDR3 protein is CASTHRGQGASEPQHF. The CDR3 DNA reads TGTGCCAGCACTCACCGGGGACAGGGGGCCAGCGAGCCCCAGCATTTT.

The chain uses TRBV30 and TRBJ1-3; possible D gene TRBD1, 5 bases. This CDR3 spans 15 amino acids. The V and J ends lost 2 bases and 0 bases respectively, with 11 bases between them. Per the germline V gene, CDR1 is GTSNPN and CDR2 is SVGIG (reference sequence). The CDR3: CAWSRQRSSGNTIYF. CDR3 in DNA: TGTGCCTGGAGTAGACAGAGGAGCTCTGGAAACACCATATATTTT. The whole variable domain, remainder taken from reference TRBV30 and TRBJ1-3, is SQTIHQWPATLVQPVGSPLSLECTVEGTSNPNLYWYRQAAGRGLQLLFYSVGIGQISSEVPQNLSASRPQDRQFILSSKKLLLSDSGFYLCAWSRQRSSGNTIYFGEGSWLTVV.

The rearrangement uses TRBV19 and TRBJ1-1, with a weak D call TRBD1 (6 bases). Germline values: CDR1 LNHDA, CDR2 SQIVND (reference sequence). V was shortened by 5 bases and J by 2 bases, with 15 bases between the two germline ends. The CDR3 is 15 amino acids. CDR3 in amino acids: CASSLWTERNTEAFF. CDR3 sequence (DNA): TGTGCCAGTAGTCTTTGGACAGAAAGAAACACTGAAGCTTTCTTT.

The rearrangement joins TRBV5-1 to TRBJ1-2, with no clear D. Looked up from germline, CDR1 is SGHRS and CDR2 is YFSETQ. Trimming stripped 4 bases from V and 5 bases from J, with 6 bases between. This CDR3 comprises 11 residues. CDR3 in amino acids: CASSLGYGYTF. For the CDR3, the DNA is TGCGCCAGCAGCCTAGGTTATGGCTACACCTTC.

For the CDR3, the DNA is TGTGCCAGCTCACCGGGACAGAACTATGGCTACACCTTC. Translation gives CASSPGQNYGYTF. The chain is built from TRBV18 and TRBJ1-2; 7 bases align to TRBD1. This CDR3 spans 13 amino acids. V shed 3 bases, J shed 2 bases, and the junction held 0 bases outside the gene matches. CDR1 is KGHSH, CDR2 LQKENI, per germline.

CDR3 bases: TGTGCCAGCAGTAGTAGCGGGAGGGCCCAGACCGCCTACAATGAGCAGTTCTTC. Protein: CASSSSGRAQTAYNEQFF. The genes are TRBV28 and TRBJ2-1, with 11 nucleotides matching TRBD2. The CDR3 is 18 amino acids. CDR1 and CDR2 from the germline V gene are MDHEN and SYDVKM. V shed 5 bases, J shed 2 bases, and the junction held 11 bases outside the gene matches.

V gene TRBV5-1 combines with J gene TRBJ2-5; TRBD2 aligns across 13 bases. Germline-derived CDR1 and CDR2 are SGHRS and YFSETQ. V was pared by 5 bases and J by 5 bases, with 9 bases of the junction left unmatched. The CDR3 is 16 amino acids. The CDR3 spells CASSYWTSGSVETQYF. The CDR3 nucleotides read TGCGCCAGCAGTTATTGGACTAGCGGGAGTGTCGAGACCCAGTACTTC.

V gene TRBV30 combines with J gene TRBJ2-7; 10 bases map to TRBD1. Germline V gives CDR1 GTSNPN, CDR2 SVGIG (reference sequence). The CDR3 length is 15 residues. The V segment lost 3 bases and the J segment 0 bases; nucleotides outside the gene matches: 5. The CDR3 sequence is CAWRPTGGFSYEQYF. The CDR3, as DNA: TGTGCCTGGAGACCGACAGGGGGCTTCTCCTACGAGCAGTACTTC.

The genes are TRBV7-8 and TRBJ1-3; 8 bases fit TRBD1. J was trimmed by 7 bases and V by 3 bases; bases with no gene match: 5. Looked up from germline, CDR1 is SGHVS and CDR2 is FQNEAQ. This CDR3 spans 14 amino acids. CDR3 DNA: TGTGCCAGCAGCTTGGACAGGGCGGGGAACACCATATATTTT. Protein product: CASSLDRAGNTIYF.

The DNA for the CDR3 is TGTGCCTGGAGTTTGTCCGCGGGTCTTAGCACAGATACGCAGTATTTT. It is translated as CAWSLSAGLSTDTQYF. J is TRBJ2-3 and V is TRBV30, with D possibly TRBD2 on 5 matching bases. Germline values: CDR1 GTSNPN, CDR2 SVGIG (reference sequence). Between the trimmed V and J ends, which lost 2 bases and 0 bases, there was a span of 15 bases. The CDR3 is 16 residues long.

J is TRBJ1-1 and V is TRBV9; D is unresolved. CDR1 SGDLS and CDR2 YYNGEE come from the germline V gene. Trimming stripped 5 bases from V and 4 bases from J, with 18 bases between. The CDR3 runs to 15 residues. The CDR3 loop is CASRSLDVGATEAFF. The DNA of the CDR3 is TGTGCCAGCAGGTCCTTGGATGTGGGAGCCACTGAAGCTTTCTTT.

The V and J genes are TRBV7-9 and TRBJ2-5, with 9 bases that match TRBD2. The junction had 7 bases not matched to a gene; V was cut back by 0 bases and J by 5 bases. Per germline, CDR1 SEHNR and CDR2 FQNEAQ (reference sequence). The CDR3 extends over 16 amino acids. CDR3 loop: CASSLAPSGNSETQYF. The CDR3 nucleotides read TGTGCCAGCAGCTTAGCTCCTAGCGGGAACTCGGAGACCCAGTACTTC.

This clone has only one observation. The chain couples TRBV27 to TRBJ2-5; D may be TRBD2 (5 bases). CDR1 is MNHEY, CDR2 SMNVEV, per germline (reference sequence). The V and J ends lost 3 bases and 1 base respectively, with 15 bases between them. The CDR3 consists of 16 residues. This chain's CDR3 is CASSFILPSGQETQYF. As DNA, the CDR3 is TGTGCCAGCAGTTTCATCCTGCCCAGCGGCCAAGAGACCCAGTACTTC.

This clone was observed once. This rearrangement joins TRBV6-5 to TRBJ2-1; 12 bases are a match to TRBD2. Trimming removed 5 bases from V and 7 bases from J; junction bases left unmatched: 6. CDR1 and CDR2 from the germline V gene are MNHEY and SVGAGI. CDR3 length: 15 amino acids. The CDR3 sequence: CASSLAGGPQNEQFF. The CDR3 nucleotides read TGTGCCAGCAGTCTAGCGGGAGGGCCTCAAAATGAGCAGTTCTTC.

The V and J genes are TRBV2 and TRBJ1-4; the match to TRBD1 covers 9 bases. The CDR3 length is 14 residues. The V gene's germline CDR1 is SNHLY and CDR2 FYNNEI. V gave up 7 bases and J gave up 6 bases; unmatched junction bases: 6. The CDR3 here is CASTLQGADEKLFF. Written as DNA, the CDR3 is TGTGCCAGCACCCTACAGGGGGCTGATGAAAAACTGTTTTTT.

V usage is TRBV15 and J usage is TRBJ2-3; TRBD1 is a possible D gene (5 bases). V lost 3 bases and J 4 bases, leaving 17 bases between the germline ends. Germline V lookup: CDR1 LNHNV, CDR2 YYDKDF (reference sequence). The length of the CDR3 is 16 residues. In DNA form, the CDR3 reads TGTGCCACCAGCAGGGGTACAGGTGTCACCGCAGATACGCAGTATTTT. This gives the protein CATSRGTGVTADTQYF.

The J gene is TRBJ2-3, the V gene TRBV28, with 10 positions matching TRBD2. The CDR3 is made up of 15 amino acids. V shed 3 bases, J shed 8 bases, and the junction held 8 bases outside the gene matches. Germline V CDR1 and CDR2: MDHEN, SYDVKM. The CDR3 is CASSFPLSGGPTQYF. The CDR3 DNA follows: TGTGCCAGCAGTTTCCCGCTTAGCGGGGGGCCTACGCAGTATTTT.

This clone was detected only once. The rearrangement joins TRBV27 to TRBJ1-3; D possibly corresponds to TRBD1 (5 bases). Trimming shortened V by 6 bases and J by 0 bases, and 12 bases separated the two germline ends. The CDR3 extends over 15 amino acids. Germline CDR1 reads MNHEY; CDR2 reads SMNVEV (reference sequence). CDR3 coding DNA: TGTGCCAGCAGAGACAGTGGTCTCTCTGGAAACACCATATATTTT. Protein sequence: CASRDSGLSGNTIYF.

The V and J genes are TRBV6-1 and TRBJ2-3; D perhaps matches TRBD2 (5 bases). In germline, CDR1 is MNHNS, CDR2 SASEGT. The CDR3 length is 14 residues. The germline V and J ends were trimmed by 10 bases and 1 base, with 15 bases remaining between them. In DNA form, the CDR3 reads TGTGCCATCCATCCCGGGGATCGCACAGATACGCAGTATTTT. Encoded protein: CAIHPGDRTDTQYF.